Presented here are 31 T cell receptor beta chains from one specimen sequenced in a study of T cell responses to AZD1222 COVID-19 vaccine. Assay: immunoSEQ multiplex PCR; the TCRdb copy retains only in-frame clones and omits some. Altogether roughly 120,000 clones are present, approximately 90% being singletons, with the ten largest covering under 6.5%. Here the sequenced sample was peripheral blood, taken on day 0 of AZD1222 vaccination. These receptors originate from an adult in good health.

J is TRBJ1-4 and V is TRBV19; D gene uncertain. Germline CDR1 is LNHDA and CDR2 is SQIVND (reference sequence). The CDR3 consists of 13 residues. Trimming removed 3 bases from V and 7 bases from J, with 9 bases in between. The CDR3 coding sequence is TGTGCCAGTAGTATGTCTCGAAGTGAAAAACTGTTTTTT. Translation gives CASSMSRSEKLFF. Together with reference TRBV19 and TRBJ1-4, the CDR3 gives the full variable domain: DGGITQSPKYLFRKEGQNVTLSCEQNLNHDAMYWYRQDPGQGLRLIYYSQIVNDFQKGDIAEGYSVSREKKESFPLTVTSAQKNPTAFYLCASSMSRSEKLFFGSGTQLSVL.

The CDR3 sequence is CASKFSYEQYF. The CDR3 nucleotides read TGTGCCAGCAAGTTCTCCTACGAGCAGTACTTC. The J gene is TRBJ2-7, the V gene TRBV6-6, with D hard to call. Germline V gives CDR1 MNHNY, CDR2 SVGAGI (reference sequence). The V end lost 7 bases, the J end lost 0 bases, and 4 bases lay between the germline ends. The CDR3 runs to 11 residues.

This chain links TRBV5-4 with TRBJ2-1, with D uncertain. The CDR3 has 14 amino acids. V gave up 0 bases and J gave up 0 bases, with 4 bases separating them. In germline, CDR1 is SGHNT, CDR2 YYREEE (reference sequence). CDR3 in amino acids: CASSLAGSYNEQFF. For the CDR3, the DNA is TGTGCCAGCAGCTTGGCGGGCTCCTACAATGAGCAGTTCTTC.

This clone was seen just once. The rearrangement uses TRBV15 and TRBJ2-7; 10 bases fit TRBD1. This CDR3 has 16 amino acids. Germline V lookup: CDR1 LNHNV, CDR2 YYDKDF (reference sequence). V gave up 4 bases and J gave up 2 bases; unmatched junction bases: 8. In nucleotides, the CDR3 is TGTGCCACCAGCACAATCCCGGGACAGGGGACCTACGAGCAGTACTTC. Translating gives CATSTIPGQGTYEQYF.

The J gene is TRBJ1-5, the V gene TRBV19; D remains ambiguous. V lost 5 bases and J 0 bases, leaving 17 bases between the germline ends. Germline V gene data show CDR1 as LNHDA and CDR2 as SQIVND (reference sequence). The length of the CDR3 is 17 residues. For the CDR3, the DNA is TGTGCCAGTAGTGATGCCCACGGATTTAGTAGCAATCAGCCCCAGCATTTT. Its translation: CASSDAHGFSSNQPQHF. The variable domain in full, completed from reference TRBV19 and TRBJ1-5, reads DGGITQSPKYLFRKEGQNVTLSCEQNLNHDAMYWYRQDPGQGLRLIYYSQIVNDFQKGDIAEGYSVSREKKESFPLTVTSAQKNPTAFYLCASSDAHGFSSNQPQHFGDGTRLSIL.

CDR3 residues: CASSEKEQGNTEAFF. The CDR3 coding sequence is TGTGCCAGCAGCGAAAAGGAACAGGGGAACACTGAAGCTTTCTTT. The chain couples TRBV7-9 to TRBJ1-1; D may be TRBD1 (6 bases). Trimming removed 5 bases at V and 1 base at J, with 14 bases between. The germline gives CDR1 SEHNR, CDR2 FQNEAQ (reference sequence). This CDR3 contains 15 residues.

The rearrangement joins TRBV19 to TRBJ1-5; D is undetermined. V was cut by 3 bases and J by 1 base, with 7 bases left in between. The CDR3 covers 14 residues. Germline V gene sequence: CDR1 LNHDA, CDR2 SQIVND (reference sequence). The CDR3 nucleotides read TGTGCCAGTAGTATGAGGGTGAGCAATCAGCCCCAGCATTTT. This encodes CASSMRVSNQPQHF. Variable domain in full (rest from reference TRBV19 and TRBJ1-5): DGGITQSPKYLFRKEGQNVTLSCEQNLNHDAMYWYRQDPGQGLRLIYYSQIVNDFQKGDIAEGYSVSREKKESFPLTVTSAQKNPTAFYLCASSMRVSNQPQHFGDGTRLSIL.

The chain combines TRBV7-2 with TRBJ1-5, with unresolved D. The V gene lost 7 bases and the J gene lost 5 bases, with 9 bases spanning the gap. In germline, CDR1 is SGHTA, CDR2 FQGNSA. The CDR3 has 12 amino acids. The CDR3 DNA is TGTGCCAGCACAGCGGGTCATCAGCCCCAGCATTTT. Its translation is CASTAGHQPQHF. Together with reference TRBV7-2 and TRBJ1-5, the CDR3 gives the full variable domain: GAGVSQSPSNKVTEKGKDVELRCDPISGHTALYWYRQSLGQGLEFLIYFQGNSAPDKSGLPSDRFSAERTGGSVSTLTIQRTQQEDSAVYLCASTAGHQPQHFGDGTRLSIL.

The chain links TRBV7-2 to TRBJ1-5; 9 nucleotides line up with TRBD1. The CDR3 spans 15 residues. V gave up 5 bases and J gave up 0 bases; unmatched junction bases: 2. From germline, CDR1 is SGHTA and CDR2 FQGNSA. The CDR3 DNA reads as TGTGCCAGCAGCATGGGACAGGGTAGCAATCAGCCCCAGCATTTT. Its protein is CASSMGQGSNQPQHF.

The chain couples TRBV18 to TRBJ2-1; TRBD2 matches 8 bases. The CDR3 length is 17 residues. The V segment lost 3 bases and the J segment 7 bases; nucleotides outside the gene matches: 14. Germline CDR1 KGHSH, CDR2 LQKENI. The CDR3 bases are TGTGCCAGCTCACCCCCCTCTGGCGGGGGGAGGTTGAATGAGCAGTTCTTC. This codes for CASSPPSGGGRLNEQFF.

This clone was found many times. The chain recombines TRBV4-2 with TRBJ2-1, with 10 bases matching TRBD2. The germline V gene has CDR1 LGHNA and CDR2 YNFKEQ. The CDR3 contains 15 residues. With 0 bases clipped from V and 8 bases from J, the junction kept 4 bases outside the gene matches. The CDR3 here is CASSQDIAGGDEQFF. CDR3 in DNA: TGTGCCAGCAGCCAAGATATAGCGGGGGGCGATGAGCAGTTCTTC.

The chain couples TRBV6-5 to TRBJ1-1; D is ambiguous. V shed 3 bases and J shed 1 base, with 9 bases lying between them. The CDR3 is 14 residues long. Per the germline V gene, CDR1 is MNHEY and CDR2 is SVGAGI. The CDR3 bases are TGTGCCAGCAGTTATGGGGTGGGGAACACTGAAGCTTTCTTT. Translated: CASSYGVGNTEAFF.

This clone has more than one count but fewer than ten. This sequence joins TRBV6-4 and TRBJ2-5; D perhaps matches TRBD1 (6 bases). Trimming removed 6 bases from V and 3 bases from J, with 26 bases in between. Germline V gene lookup returns CDR1 MRHNA and CDR2 SNTAGT. This CDR3 region has 18 residues. The CDR3 protein is CASRLRQGNPAEEETQYF. The DNA of the CDR3 is TGTGCCAGCAGGCTAAGGCAGGGGAACCCCGCCGAGGAAGAGACCCAGTACTTC.

This clone came up once. V gene TRBV6-1 combines with J gene TRBJ1-2; a possible D gene is TRBD1 (6 bases). The CDR3 totals 16 residues. Germline assignment: CDR1 MNHNS and CDR2 SASEGT. Between the trimmed V and J ends, which lost 3 bases and 4 bases, there was a span of 18 bases. CDR3 loop: CASSESPGHQIYGYTF. The CDR3 DNA reads TGTGCCAGCAGTGAGTCACCGGGACACCAGATCTATGGCTACACCTTC.

The chain couples TRBV11-2 to TRBJ1-4; 9 bases map to TRBD1. The junction had 7 bases not matched to a gene; V was cut back by 6 bases and J by 8 bases. CDR3 length equals 14 residues. CDR1 is SGHAT, CDR2 FQNNGV, per germline. CDR3 protein: CASSTGTGREKLFF. The CDR3 DNA reads as TGTGCCAGCAGTACCGGGACAGGGCGGGAAAAACTGTTTTTT.

This clone was counted between two and nine times. The chain couples TRBV7-9 to TRBJ1-2, with a tentative D call TRBD1 (6 bases). V lost 1 base to trimming and J lost 2 bases, with 14 bases between them. The length of the CDR3 is 16 residues. Germline lookup yields CDR1 SEHNR and CDR2 FQNEAQ (reference sequence). The CDR3 here is CASSLGLSRGNYGYTF. The CDR3 nucleotides are TGTGCCAGCAGCTTAGGGCTCAGCAGGGGAAACTATGGCTACACCTTC.

This clone was recorded once. J is TRBJ1-2 and V is TRBV6-2 or TRBV6-3, with 7 bases that match TRBD1. Germline V lookup: CDR1 MNHEY, CDR2 SVGEGT. Trimming cost V 5 bases and J 4 bases; bases outside gene matches: 7. This CDR3 has 14 amino acids. CDR3 region: CASSRQGTSYGYTF. In nucleotides, the CDR3 is TGTGCCAGCAGTCGACAGGGAACTAGCTATGGCTACACCTTC.

This clone was detected only a few times. The chain recombines TRBV6-2 or TRBV6-3 with TRBJ2-5; 10 bases agree with TRBD2. V lost 0 bases to trimming and J lost 5 bases; unmatched junction nucleotides: 12. The CDR3 extends over 18 amino acids. The germline gives CDR1 MNHEY, CDR2 SVGEGT. CDR3 DNA: TGTGCCAGCAGTTACTCAAGGGCTAGCGGGGGTCAGAGGGAGACCCAGTACTTC. This translates into CASSYSRASGGQRETQYF.

V usage is TRBV9 and J usage is TRBJ2-3, with TRBD2 matching 8 bases. J was trimmed by 3 bases and V by 3 bases; bases with no gene match: 9. From germline, CDR1 is SGDLS and CDR2 YYNGEE. The length of the CDR3 is 16 residues. The CDR3 reads CASSDRRGDETDTQYF. Written as DNA, the CDR3 is TGTGCCAGCAGCGACAGGCGGGGGGATGAAACAGATACGCAGTATTTT. The full variable domain, its missing parts supplied by reference TRBV9 and TRBJ2-3, is DSGVTQTPKHLITATGQRVTLRCSPRSGDLSVYWYQQSLDQGLQFLIQYYNGEERAKGNILERFSAQQFPDLHSELNLSSLELGDSALYFCASSDRRGDETDTQYFGPGTRLTVL.

V is TRBV4-1 and J is TRBJ1-2; 9 bases align to TRBD1. The V segment lost 4 bases and the J segment 5 bases; nucleotides outside the gene matches: 8. The V gene's germline CDR1 is MGHRA and CDR2 YSYEKL. The CDR3 has 15 residues. The CDR3 sequence is CASSLQPGQGYGYTF. The CDR3 region has the DNA TGCGCCAGCAGCCTACAACCGGGACAGGGATATGGCTACACCTTC.

V and J are TRBV11-2 and TRBJ2-7, with 11 bases identical to TRBD1. With V trimmed by 10 bases and J by 5 bases, 7 bases remained unmatched. The CDR3 loop spans 13 amino acids. The germline V gene has CDR1 SGHAT and CDR2 FQNNGV. CDR3 nucleotides: TGTGCCACCGGGGACAGGGGGATGCACGAGCAGTACTTC. Residues: CATGDRGMHEQYF.

This chain joins TRBV2 and TRBJ1-3; D not resolved. The CDR3 runs 13 residues. V lost 4 bases and J 3 bases, leaving 7 bases between the germline ends. From germline, CDR1 is SNHLY and CDR2 FYNNEI. The CDR3 is CASSAGLGNTIYF. Here the CDR3 DNA reads TGTGCCAGCAGTGCCGGGCTTGGAAACACCATATATTTT.

This clone has only a few counts. V is TRBV7-9 and J is TRBJ1-1, with TRBD1 as a possible D gene (5 bases). Germline CDR1 SEHNR, CDR2 FQNEAQ (reference sequence). V lost 5 bases to trimming and J lost 10 bases, with 11 bases between them. The CDR3 runs to 11 residues. CDR3 nucleotides: TGTGCCAGCAGCCTCGGGGGTGGAGCTTTCTTT. Residues: CASSLGGGAFF.

The chain recombines TRBV18 with TRBJ1-2; 7 bases map to TRBD1. With V trimmed by 3 bases and J by 8 bases, 12 bases remained unmatched. Germline CDR1 reads KGHSH; CDR2 reads LQKENI. The CDR3 is 15 amino acids. CDR3: CASSPRGRTDQGYTF. The CDR3 bases are TGTGCCAGCTCACCTAGGGGGCGGACAGATCAAGGCTACACCTTC.

The V and J genes are TRBV7-3 and TRBJ1-1, with 9 bases identical to TRBD1. CDR3 length: 19 residues. CDR1 SGHTA and CDR2 FQGTGA come from the germline V gene. Trimming removed 5 bases from V and 1 base from J; junction bases left unmatched: 17. The CDR3 nucleotides are TGTGCCAGCAGCAAATCGGGTCCCGGGACAGGGACTGGGAACACTGAAGCTTTCTTT. It is translated as CASSKSGPGTGTGNTEAFF.

This clone appeared a few times. The gene calls are TRBV11-3 and TRBJ1-1, with D possibly matching TRBD1 (5 bases). The ends were cut back, 1 base at V and 4 bases at J, with 10 bases in the middle. Germline CDR1 is SGHNT and CDR2 is YENEEA. The CDR3 extends over 14 amino acids. In DNA, the CDR3 is TGTGCCAGCAGCTTAGGTATGGGGGGCACTGAAGCTTTCTTT. This codes for CASSLGMGGTEAFF.

This chain connects TRBV5-5 to TRBJ2-6; maybe TRBD2 (5 bases). V was clipped by 2 bases and J by 3 bases, with 9 bases between them. Per the germline V gene, CDR1 is SGHKS and CDR2 is YYEKEE (reference sequence). The CDR3 contains 15 residues. In nucleotides, the CDR3 is TGTGCCAGCAGCTTTCGCGGGCTTGGGGCCAACGTCCTGACTTTC. It is translated as CASSFRGLGANVLTF.

The chain is built from TRBV6-5 and TRBJ2-3; D gene unclear. Germline V lookup: CDR1 MNHEY, CDR2 SVGAGI. The CDR3 contains 14 residues. V gave up 5 bases and J gave up 5 bases, with 14 bases separating them. The CDR3 DNA is TGTGCCAGCAGTACCGTAGGGTCCGAAGATACGCAGTATTTT. The encoded protein is CASSTVGSEDTQYF.

The rearrangement links TRBV5-1 to TRBJ2-3, with a weak D call TRBD2 (5 bases). Trimming stripped 4 bases from V and 5 bases from J, with 14 bases between. The germline V gene has CDR1 SGHRS and CDR2 YFSETQ. The CDR3 length is 14 residues. CDR3 in amino acids: CASSPADLRDTQYF. In DNA form, the CDR3 reads TGCGCCAGCAGCCCAGCGGACCTGAGAGATACGCAGTATTTT.

The V gene is TRBV6-1, the J gene TRBJ2-3, with D possibly being TRBD1 (5 bases). V lost 5 bases and J 6 bases, leaving 9 bases between the germline ends. CDR3 length equals 12 residues. Germline values: CDR1 MNHNS, CDR2 SASEGT. CDR3 sequence (DNA): TGTGCCAGCAGTAAGACAGTGGATACGCAGTATTTT. It encodes CASSKTVDTQYF.

The chain recombines TRBV11-1 with TRBJ2-5, with a tentative D call TRBD1 (6 bases). The V and J ends lost 5 bases and 7 bases respectively, with 17 bases between them. Germline V gene data show CDR1 as SGHAT and CDR2 as FQDESV (reference sequence). This CDR3 contains 14 residues. This CDR3 reads CASSATGQSRTQYF. DNA for the CDR3: TGTGCCAGCAGCGCGACAGGACAGTCCAGGACCCAGTACTTC.